The 10 T cell receptor beta chains below come from one sample, sequenced in a study of T cells after yellow fever vaccination. In TCRdb, the 5' RACE reads were re-called with MiXCR into one record per CDR3 protein. The data show just under 600,000 distinct CDR3 sequences, approximately 13% seen once. This material consisted of PBMCs, taken on the day of the yellow fever booster vaccination. Every receptor here comes from a man between 25 and 39 years old who received the YFV17D yellow fever vaccine.

In this sample, this clonotype turned up a few times. The chain carries TRBV5-5 and TRBJ2-5, with 10 bases aligning to TRBD2. The CDR3 length is 16 residues. Germline V gives CDR1 SGHKS, CDR2 YYEKEE (reference sequence). Unmatched junction bases numbered 3, after V lost 0 bases and J lost 1 base. The CDR3 DNA reads as TGTGCCAGCAGCTTGGGGGTAGCGGGAGGCCAAGAGACCCAGTACTTC. Amino acid sequence: CASSLGVAGGQETQYF.

This clonotype was observed a handful of times. V and J are TRBV11-2 and TRBJ1-1, with D uncertain. V lost 2 bases to trimming and J lost 6 bases, with 10 bases between them. The CDR3 length is 13 residues. Germline lookup yields CDR1 SGHAT and CDR2 FQNNGV. The CDR3 is CASSLSLGAEAFF. Here the CDR3 DNA reads TGTGCCAGCAGCTTAAGTCTTGGCGCTGAAGCTTTCTTT.

The V call is TRBV7-9, the J call TRBJ2-7; D possibly corresponds to TRBD1 (5 bases). In germline, CDR1 is SEHNR, CDR2 FQNEAQ (reference sequence). V lost 1 base, J lost 3 bases, and 7 bases lay in between. The CDR3 extends over 13 amino acids. CDR3 loop: CASSLVTDYEQYF. The CDR3 nucleotides read TGTGCCAGCAGCTTAGTGACAGACTACGAGCAGTACTTC.

Only a few counts were recorded for this clonotype. The rearrangement uses TRBV20-1 and TRBJ2-3; 8 bases fit TRBD2. The CDR3 has 13 amino acids. Per germline, CDR1 DFQATT and CDR2 SNEGSKA (reference sequence). Unmatched junction bases numbered 2, after V lost 3 bases and J lost 3 bases. CDR3 coding DNA: TGCAGTGCTAGGCGGGAGGAAACAGATACGCAGTATTTT. Translation: CSARREETDTQYF.

In this sample, this clonotype turned up a few times. CDR3 in DNA: TGCGCCAGCAGCCAAGAAGTCGCCGGAAACTACGAGCAGTACTTC. The encoded protein is CASSQEVAGNYEQYF. The rearrangement joins TRBV4-1 to TRBJ2-7; D not resolved. The germline V gene has CDR1 MGHRA and CDR2 YSYEKL. V was cut by 0 bases and J by 3 bases, with 12 bases left in between. The CDR3 has 15 amino acids.

This clonotype appeared a few times. The chain employs TRBV3-1 and TRBJ2-5, with TRBD2 identical over 8 bases. The V gene's germline CDR1 is LGHDT and CDR2 YNNKEL (reference sequence). The ends lost 1 base at V and 4 bases at J; junction bases unmatched: 5. CDR3 length: 15 amino acids. CDR3 nucleotide sequence: TGTGCCAGCAGCCAAGTGGTAGCGGGACGAGAGACCCAGTACTTC. This sequence encodes CASSQVVAGRETQYF.

This rearrangement joins TRBV12-3 or TRBV12-4 to TRBJ2-7, with TRBD1 as a possible D gene (6 bases). The CDR3 length is 12 residues. V was cut by 6 bases and J by 12 bases, with 18 bases left in between. The CDR3 bases are TGTGCCAGCAGCCCAACCCGACAGGCTCTGTACTTC. Residues: CASSPTRQALYF.

The genes are TRBV10-1 and TRBJ2-3; a weak D match, TRBD1 (6 bases). CDR3 length: 14 residues. The V and J ends lost 7 bases and 3 bases respectively, with 14 bases between them. Germline assignment: CDR1 WNHNN and CDR2 SYGVQD (reference sequence). The CDR3 protein is CASMGHRWTDTQYF. For the CDR3, the DNA is TGCGCCAGCATGGGACATCGATGGACAGATACGCAGTATTTT.

Details on this clonotype: The junction shows a germline mismatch at one end, possibly a read error. This chain joins TRBV4-3 and TRBJ1-3, with D hard to call. The germline V gene has CDR1 LGHNA and CDR2 YSLEER. The CDR3 loop spans 13 amino acids. CDR3 DNA sequence: TGCGCCAGCAGCCAAGTGGATGGAGACACCATATATTTT. Protein product: CASSQVDGDTIYF.

This clonotype has a count of ten or more. This chain joins TRBV7-9 and TRBJ2-3; 9 bases agree with TRBD1. V lost 5 bases, J lost 4 bases, and 13 bases stayed unmatched. CDR1 is SEHNR and CDR2 is FQNEAQ in the germline V gene (reference sequence). The CDR3 has 17 residues. The CDR3 bases are TGTGCCAGCAGCCTGGGGACAGGGATCGGGGCGGCAGATACGCAGTATTTT. Translating gives CASSLGTGIGAADTQYF.